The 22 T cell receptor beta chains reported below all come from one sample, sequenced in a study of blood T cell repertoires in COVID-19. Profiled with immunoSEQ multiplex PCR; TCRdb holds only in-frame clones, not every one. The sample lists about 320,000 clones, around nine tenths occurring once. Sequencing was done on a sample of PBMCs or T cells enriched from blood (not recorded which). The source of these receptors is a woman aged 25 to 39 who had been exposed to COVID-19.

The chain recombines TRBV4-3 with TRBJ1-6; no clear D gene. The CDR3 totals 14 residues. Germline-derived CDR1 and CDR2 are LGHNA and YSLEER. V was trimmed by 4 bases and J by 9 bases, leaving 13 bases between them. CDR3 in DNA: TGCGCCAGCAGCCCTCTACGAGGCAGTTCACCCCTCCACTTT. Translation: CASSPLRGSSPLHF.

Written as DNA, the CDR3 is TGTGCCAGCGGCACTGGAGGGACTGAAGCTTTCTTT. Translating it yields CASGTGGTEAFF. The rearrangement uses TRBV5-4 and TRBJ1-1, with no clear D. V was pared by 7 bases and J by 5 bases, with 12 bases between. From germline, CDR1 is SGHNT and CDR2 YYREEE (reference sequence). This CDR3 region has 12 residues.

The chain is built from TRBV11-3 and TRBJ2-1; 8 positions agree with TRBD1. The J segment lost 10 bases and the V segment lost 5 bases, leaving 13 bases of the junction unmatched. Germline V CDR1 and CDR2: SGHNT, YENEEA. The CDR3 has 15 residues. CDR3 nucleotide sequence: TGTGCCAGCAGCCCCGGACAGGGATCGGGAGACGAGCAGTTCTTC. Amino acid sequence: CASSPGQGSGDEQFF.

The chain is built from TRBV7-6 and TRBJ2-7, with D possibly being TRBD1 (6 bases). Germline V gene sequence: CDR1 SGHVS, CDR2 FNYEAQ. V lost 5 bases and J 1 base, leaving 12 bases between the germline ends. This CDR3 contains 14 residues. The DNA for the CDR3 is TGTGCCAGCAGCGAACAGGGTTCATCCTACGAGCAGTACTTC. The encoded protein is CASSEQGSSYEQYF.

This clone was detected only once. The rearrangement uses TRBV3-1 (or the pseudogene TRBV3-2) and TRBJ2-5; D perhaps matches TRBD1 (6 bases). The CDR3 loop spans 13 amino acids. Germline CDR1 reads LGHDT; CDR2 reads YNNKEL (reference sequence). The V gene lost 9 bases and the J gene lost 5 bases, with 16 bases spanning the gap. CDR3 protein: CASGGRGRETQYF. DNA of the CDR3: TGTGCCAGTGGCGGCAGGGGAAGGGAGACCCAGTACTTC.

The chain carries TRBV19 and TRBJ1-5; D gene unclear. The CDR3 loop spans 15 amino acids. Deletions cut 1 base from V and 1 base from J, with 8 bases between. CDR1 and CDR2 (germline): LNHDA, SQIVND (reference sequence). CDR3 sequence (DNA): TGTGCCAGTAGTATAGGTTTGTCGAGCAATCAGCCCCAGCATTTT. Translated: CASSIGLSSNQPQHF.

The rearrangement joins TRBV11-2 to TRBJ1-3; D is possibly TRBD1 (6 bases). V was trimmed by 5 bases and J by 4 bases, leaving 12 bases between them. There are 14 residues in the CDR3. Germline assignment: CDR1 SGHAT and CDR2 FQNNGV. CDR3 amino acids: CASSPRGYGNTIYF. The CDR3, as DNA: TGTGCCAGCAGCCCGAGGGGGTACGGAAACACCATATATTTT.

In DNA, the CDR3 is TGTGCCAGCAGCCCGCTTCGGGGACAGGGGACCATAGTTACTGAAGCTTTCTTT. Its protein product is CASSPLRGQGTIVTEAFF. The V call is TRBV5-6, the J call TRBJ1-1; the match to TRBD1 covers 10 bases. Germline V gene data show CDR1 as SGHDT and CDR2 as YYEEEE. The CDR3 is made up of 18 amino acids. V was clipped by 4 bases and J by 5 bases; unmatched bases: 17.

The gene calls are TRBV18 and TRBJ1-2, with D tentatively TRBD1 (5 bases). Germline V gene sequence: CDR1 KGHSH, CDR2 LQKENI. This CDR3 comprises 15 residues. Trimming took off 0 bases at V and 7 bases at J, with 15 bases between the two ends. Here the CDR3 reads CASSPPSEGNGGYTF. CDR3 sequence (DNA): TGTGCCAGCTCACCACCGTCGGAGGGGAACGGTGGCTACACCTTC.

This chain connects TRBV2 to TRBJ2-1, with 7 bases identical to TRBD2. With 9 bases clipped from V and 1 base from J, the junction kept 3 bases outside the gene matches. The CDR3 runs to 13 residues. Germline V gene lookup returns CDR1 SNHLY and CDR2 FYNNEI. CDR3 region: CARWGGSYNEQFF. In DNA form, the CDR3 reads TGTGCCAGATGGGGGGGGTCCTACAATGAGCAGTTCTTC.

The CDR3 DNA is TGTGCCAGCAGCCAAGATGGGGCAGGGCCCCAGCGAGAAGCTTTCTTT. Encoded protein: CASSQDGAGPQREAFF. The gene calls are TRBV3-1 (or the pseudogene TRBV3-2) and TRBJ1-1, with a tentative D call TRBD1 (5 bases). V was clipped by 0 bases and J by 8 bases, with 19 bases between them. Germline CDR1 LGHDT, CDR2 YNNKEL (reference sequence). This CDR3 comprises 16 residues.

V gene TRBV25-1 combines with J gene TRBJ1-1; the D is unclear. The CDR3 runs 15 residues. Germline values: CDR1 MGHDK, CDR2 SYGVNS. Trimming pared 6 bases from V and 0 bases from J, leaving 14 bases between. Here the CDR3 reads CASRAYGWMNTEAFF. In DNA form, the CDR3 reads TGTGCCAGCAGGGCCTACGGGTGGATGAACACTGAAGCTTTCTTT. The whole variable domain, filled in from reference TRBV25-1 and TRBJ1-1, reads EADIYQTPRYLVIGTGKKITLECSQTMGHDKMYWYQQDPGMELHLIHYSYGVNSTEKGDLSSESTVSRIRTEHFPLTLESARPSHTSQYLCASRAYGWMNTEAFFGQGTRLTVV.

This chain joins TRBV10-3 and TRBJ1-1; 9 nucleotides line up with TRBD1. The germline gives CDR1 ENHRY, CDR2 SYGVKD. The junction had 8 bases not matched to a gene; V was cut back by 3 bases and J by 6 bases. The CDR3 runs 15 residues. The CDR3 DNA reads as TGTGCCATCAGTGACGGGACAGGGAGGAGAGCTGAAGCTTTCTTT. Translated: CAISDGTGRRAEAFF.

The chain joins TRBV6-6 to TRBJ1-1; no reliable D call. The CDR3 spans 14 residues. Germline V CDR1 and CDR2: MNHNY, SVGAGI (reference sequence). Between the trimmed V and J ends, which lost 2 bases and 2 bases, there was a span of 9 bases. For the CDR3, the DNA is TGTGCCAGCAGTTACGCCGGACTTAACACTGAAGCTTTCTTT. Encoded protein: CASSYAGLNTEAFF.

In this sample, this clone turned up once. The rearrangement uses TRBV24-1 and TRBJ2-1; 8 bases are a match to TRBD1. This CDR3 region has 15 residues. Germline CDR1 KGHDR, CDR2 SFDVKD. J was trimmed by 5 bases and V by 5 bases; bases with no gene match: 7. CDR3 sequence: CATSVQGATHNEQFF. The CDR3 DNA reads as TGTGCCACCAGTGTCCAGGGGGCTACACACAATGAGCAGTTCTTC.

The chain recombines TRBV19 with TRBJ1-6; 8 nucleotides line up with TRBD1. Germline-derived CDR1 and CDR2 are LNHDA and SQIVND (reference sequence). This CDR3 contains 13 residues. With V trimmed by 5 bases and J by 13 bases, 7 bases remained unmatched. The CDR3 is CASSFRDRSPLHF. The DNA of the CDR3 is TGTGCCAGTAGTTTCCGGGACAGGTCCCCCCTCCACTTT.

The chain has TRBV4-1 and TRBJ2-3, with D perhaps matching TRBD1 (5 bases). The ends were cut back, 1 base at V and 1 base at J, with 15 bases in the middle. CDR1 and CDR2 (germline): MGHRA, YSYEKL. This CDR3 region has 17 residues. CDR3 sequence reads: CASSQVGMRQRTDTQYF. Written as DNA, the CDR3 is TGCGCCAGCAGCCAAGTAGGGATGAGACAGCGCACAGATACGCAGTATTTT.

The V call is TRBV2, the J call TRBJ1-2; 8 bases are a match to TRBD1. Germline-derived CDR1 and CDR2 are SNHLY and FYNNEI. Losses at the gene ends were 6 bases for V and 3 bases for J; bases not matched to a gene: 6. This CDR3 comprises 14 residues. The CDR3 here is CASRDGQGDYGYTF. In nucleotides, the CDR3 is TGTGCCAGCAGAGACGGACAGGGCGACTATGGCTACACCTTC.

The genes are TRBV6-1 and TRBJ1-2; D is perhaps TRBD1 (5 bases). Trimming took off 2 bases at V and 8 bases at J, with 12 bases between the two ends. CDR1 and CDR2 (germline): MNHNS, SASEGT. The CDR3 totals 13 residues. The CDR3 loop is CASSERRGGGYTF. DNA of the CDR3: TGTGCCAGCAGTGAACGGAGGGGCGGCGGCTACACCTTC.

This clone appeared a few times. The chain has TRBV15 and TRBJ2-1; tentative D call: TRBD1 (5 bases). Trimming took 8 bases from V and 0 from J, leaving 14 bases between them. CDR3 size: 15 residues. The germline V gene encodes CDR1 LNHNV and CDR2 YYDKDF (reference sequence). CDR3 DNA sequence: TGTGCCACCTCTGTCGTCAGGGTCTCCTACAATGAGCAGTTCTTC. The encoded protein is CATSVVRVSYNEQFF.

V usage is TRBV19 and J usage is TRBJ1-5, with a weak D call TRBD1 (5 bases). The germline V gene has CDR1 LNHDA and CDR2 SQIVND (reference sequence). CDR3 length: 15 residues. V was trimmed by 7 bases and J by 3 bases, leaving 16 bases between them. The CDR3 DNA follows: TGTGCCAGTACCCGTAGTAGGGGCCCCAATCAGCCCCAGCATTTT. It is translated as CASTRSRGPNQPQHF.

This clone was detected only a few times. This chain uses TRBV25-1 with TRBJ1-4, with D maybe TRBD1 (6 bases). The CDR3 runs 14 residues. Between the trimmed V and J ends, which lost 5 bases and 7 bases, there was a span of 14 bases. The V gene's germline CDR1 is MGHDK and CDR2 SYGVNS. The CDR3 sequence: CASSLRTAPEKLFF. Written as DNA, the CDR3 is TGTGCCAGCAGTCTGAGGACAGCACCTGAAAAACTGTTTTTT. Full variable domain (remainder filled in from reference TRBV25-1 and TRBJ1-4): EADIYQTPRYLVIGTGKKITLECSQTMGHDKMYWYQQDPGMELHLIHYSYGVNSTEKGDLSSESTVSRIRTEHFPLTLESARPSHTSQYLCASSLRTAPEKLFFGSGTQLSVL.